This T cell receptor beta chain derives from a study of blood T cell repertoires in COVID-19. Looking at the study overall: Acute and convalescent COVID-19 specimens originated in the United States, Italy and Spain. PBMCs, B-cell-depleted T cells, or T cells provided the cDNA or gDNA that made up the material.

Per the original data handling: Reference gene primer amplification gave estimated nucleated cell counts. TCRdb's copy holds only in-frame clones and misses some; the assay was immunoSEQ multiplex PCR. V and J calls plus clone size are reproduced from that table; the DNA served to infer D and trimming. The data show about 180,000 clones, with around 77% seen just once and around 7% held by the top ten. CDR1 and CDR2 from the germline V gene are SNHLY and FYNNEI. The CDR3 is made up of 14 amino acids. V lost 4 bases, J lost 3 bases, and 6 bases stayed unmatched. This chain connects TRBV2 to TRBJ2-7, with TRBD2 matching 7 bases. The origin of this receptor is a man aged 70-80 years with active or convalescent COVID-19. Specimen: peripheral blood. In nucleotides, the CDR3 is TGTGCCAGCAGTGGAGGGCGGGAGCGCTACGAGCAGTACTTC. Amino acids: CASSGGRERYEQYF.